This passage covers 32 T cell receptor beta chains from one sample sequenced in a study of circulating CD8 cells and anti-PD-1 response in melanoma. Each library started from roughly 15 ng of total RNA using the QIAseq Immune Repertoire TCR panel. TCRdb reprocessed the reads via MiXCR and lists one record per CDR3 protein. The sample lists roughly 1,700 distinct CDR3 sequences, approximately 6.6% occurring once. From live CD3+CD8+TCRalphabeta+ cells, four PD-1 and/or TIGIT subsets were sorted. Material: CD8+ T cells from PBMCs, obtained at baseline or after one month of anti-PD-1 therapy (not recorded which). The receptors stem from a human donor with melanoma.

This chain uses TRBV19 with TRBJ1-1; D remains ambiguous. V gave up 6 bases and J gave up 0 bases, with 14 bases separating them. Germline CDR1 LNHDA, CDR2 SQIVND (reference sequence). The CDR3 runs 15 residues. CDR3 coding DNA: TGTGCCAGTAGCAGCCTACTGGGAATGAACACTGAAGCTTTCTTT. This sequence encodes CASSSLLGMNTEAFF.

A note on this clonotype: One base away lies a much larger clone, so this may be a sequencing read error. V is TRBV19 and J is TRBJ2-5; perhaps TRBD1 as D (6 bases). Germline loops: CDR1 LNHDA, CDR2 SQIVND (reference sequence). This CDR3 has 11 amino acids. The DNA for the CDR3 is TGTGCCAGTGCAAAGGGGGAGACCCAGTGCTTC. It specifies CASAKGETQCF.

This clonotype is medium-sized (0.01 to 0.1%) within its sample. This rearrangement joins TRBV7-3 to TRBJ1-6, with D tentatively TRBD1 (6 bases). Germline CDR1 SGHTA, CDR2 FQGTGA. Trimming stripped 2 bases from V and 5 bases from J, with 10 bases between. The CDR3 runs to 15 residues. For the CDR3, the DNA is TGTGCCAGCAGCTTATTCAGGGGTGATAATTCACCCCTCCACTTT. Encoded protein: CASSLFRGDNSPLHF.

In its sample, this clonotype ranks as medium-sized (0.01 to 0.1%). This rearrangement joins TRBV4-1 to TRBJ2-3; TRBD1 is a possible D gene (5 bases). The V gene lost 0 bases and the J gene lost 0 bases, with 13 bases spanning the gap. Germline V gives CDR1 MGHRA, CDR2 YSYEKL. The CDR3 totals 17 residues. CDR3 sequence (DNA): TGCGCCAGCAGCCAAGATGGGGCCCACACTAGCACAGATACGCAGTATTTT. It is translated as CASSQDGAHTSTDTQYF.

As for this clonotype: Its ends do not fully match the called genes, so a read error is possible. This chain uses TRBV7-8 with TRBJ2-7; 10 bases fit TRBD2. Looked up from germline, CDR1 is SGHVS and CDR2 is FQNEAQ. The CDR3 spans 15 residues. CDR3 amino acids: CASTPSGGAYYGQDF. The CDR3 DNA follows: TGTGCCAGCACCCCAAGCGGGGGGGCCTACTACGGGCAGGACTTC. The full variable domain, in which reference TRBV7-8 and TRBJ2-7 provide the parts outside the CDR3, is GAGVSQSPRYKVAKRGQDVALRCDPISGHVSLFWYQQALGQGPEFLTYFQNEAQLDKSGLPSDRFFAERPEGSVSTLKIQRTQQEDSAVYLCASTPSGGAYYGQDFGPGTRLTVT.

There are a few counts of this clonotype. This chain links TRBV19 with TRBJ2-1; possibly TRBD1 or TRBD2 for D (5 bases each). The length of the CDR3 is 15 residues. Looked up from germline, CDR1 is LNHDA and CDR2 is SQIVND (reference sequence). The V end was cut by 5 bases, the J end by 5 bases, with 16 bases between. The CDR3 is CASSFGLLGDNEQFF. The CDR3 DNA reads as TGTGCCAGTAGTTTCGGCCTCCTGGGGGACAATGAGCAGTTCTTC.

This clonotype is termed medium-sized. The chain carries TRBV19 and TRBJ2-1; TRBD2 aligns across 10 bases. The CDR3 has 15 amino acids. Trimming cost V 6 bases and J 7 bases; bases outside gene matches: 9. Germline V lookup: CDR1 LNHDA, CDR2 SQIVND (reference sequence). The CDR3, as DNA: TGTGCCAGTAGGCAAGCTAGCGGGAGTTTAAATGAGCAGTTCTTC. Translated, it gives CASRQASGSLNEQFF.

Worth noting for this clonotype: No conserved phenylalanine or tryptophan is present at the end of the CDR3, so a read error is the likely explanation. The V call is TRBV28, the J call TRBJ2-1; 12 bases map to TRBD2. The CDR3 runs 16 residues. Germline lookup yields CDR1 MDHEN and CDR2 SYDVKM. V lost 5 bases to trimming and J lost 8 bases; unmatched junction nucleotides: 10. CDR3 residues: CASSTGTSGPYDEQFS. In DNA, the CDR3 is TGTGCCAGCAGTACAGGGACTAGCGGGCCGTACGATGAGCAGTTCTCC.

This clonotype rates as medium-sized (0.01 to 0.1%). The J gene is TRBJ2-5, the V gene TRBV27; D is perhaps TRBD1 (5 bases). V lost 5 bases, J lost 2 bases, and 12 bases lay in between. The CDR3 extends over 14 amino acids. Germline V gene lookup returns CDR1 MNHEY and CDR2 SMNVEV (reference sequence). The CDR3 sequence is CASSPGRTQETQYF. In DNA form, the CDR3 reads TGTGCCAGCAGTCCCGGGCGGACACAAGAGACCCAGTACTTC.

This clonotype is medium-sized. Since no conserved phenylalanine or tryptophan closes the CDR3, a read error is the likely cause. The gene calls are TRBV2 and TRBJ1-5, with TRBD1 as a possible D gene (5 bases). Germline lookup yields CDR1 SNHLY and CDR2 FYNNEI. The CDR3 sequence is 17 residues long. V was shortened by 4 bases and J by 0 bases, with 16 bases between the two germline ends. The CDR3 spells CASSGIRGQNSNQPQHS. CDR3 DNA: TGTGCCAGCAGTGGAATTAGGGGCCAGAATAGCAATCAGCCCCAGCATTCT.

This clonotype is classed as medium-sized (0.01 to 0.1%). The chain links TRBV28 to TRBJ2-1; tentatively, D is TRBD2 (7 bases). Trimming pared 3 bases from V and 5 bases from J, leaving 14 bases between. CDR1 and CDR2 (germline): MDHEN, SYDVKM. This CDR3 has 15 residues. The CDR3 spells CASSFEGGVNNEQFF. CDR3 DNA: TGTGCCAGCAGTTTCGAGGGGGGGGTTAACAATGAGCAGTTCTTC.

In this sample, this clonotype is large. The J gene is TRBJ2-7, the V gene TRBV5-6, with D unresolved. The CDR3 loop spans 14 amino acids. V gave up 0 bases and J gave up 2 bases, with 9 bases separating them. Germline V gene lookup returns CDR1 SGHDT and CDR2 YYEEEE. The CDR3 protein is CASSLDQVPYEQYF. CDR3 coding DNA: TGTGCCAGCAGCTTGGATCAGGTCCCCTACGAGCAGTACTTC.

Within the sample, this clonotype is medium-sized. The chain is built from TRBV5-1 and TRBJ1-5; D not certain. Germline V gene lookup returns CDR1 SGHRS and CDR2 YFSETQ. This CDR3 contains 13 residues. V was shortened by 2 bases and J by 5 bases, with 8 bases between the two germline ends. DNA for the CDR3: TGCGCCAGCAGCTTCGAGGGTGATCAGCCCCAGCATTTT. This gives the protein CASSFEGDQPQHF.

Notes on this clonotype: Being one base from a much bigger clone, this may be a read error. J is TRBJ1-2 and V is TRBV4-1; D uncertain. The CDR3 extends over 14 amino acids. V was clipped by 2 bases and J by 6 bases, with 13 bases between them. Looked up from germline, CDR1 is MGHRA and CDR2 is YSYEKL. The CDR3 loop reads CASSQWFGGHGYTF. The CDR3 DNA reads TGCGCCAGCAGCCAATGGTTCGGAGGCCATGGCTACACCTTC.

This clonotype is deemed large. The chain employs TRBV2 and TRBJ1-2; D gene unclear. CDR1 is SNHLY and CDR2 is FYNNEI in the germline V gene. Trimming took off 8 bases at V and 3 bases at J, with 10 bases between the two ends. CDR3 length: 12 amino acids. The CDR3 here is CASPYQDYGYTF. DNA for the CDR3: TGTGCCAGCCCCTATCAAGACTATGGCTACACCTTC.

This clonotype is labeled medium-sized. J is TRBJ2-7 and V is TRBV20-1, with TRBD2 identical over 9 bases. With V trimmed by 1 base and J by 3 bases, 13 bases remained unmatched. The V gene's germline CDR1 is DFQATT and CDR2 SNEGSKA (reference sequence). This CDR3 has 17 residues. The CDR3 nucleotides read TGCAGTGCTAGAGGCGCTAGCGGGGACCGACCTAACTACGAGCAGTACTTC. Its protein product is CSARGASGDRPNYEQYF.

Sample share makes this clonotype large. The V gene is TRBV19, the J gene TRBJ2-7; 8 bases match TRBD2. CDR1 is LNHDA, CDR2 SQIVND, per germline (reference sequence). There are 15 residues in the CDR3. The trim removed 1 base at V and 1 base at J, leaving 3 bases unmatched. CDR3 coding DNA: TGTGCCAGTAGTATAGGTAGCGGGGCATCCTACGAGCAGTACTTC. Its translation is CASSIGSGASYEQYF.

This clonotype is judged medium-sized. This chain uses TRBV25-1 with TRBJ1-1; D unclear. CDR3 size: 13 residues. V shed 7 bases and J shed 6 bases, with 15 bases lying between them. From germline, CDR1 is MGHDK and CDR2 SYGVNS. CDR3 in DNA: TGTGCCAGCACGCGGGGAGGGAGGGCTGAAGCTTTCTTT. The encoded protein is CASTRGGRAEAFF.

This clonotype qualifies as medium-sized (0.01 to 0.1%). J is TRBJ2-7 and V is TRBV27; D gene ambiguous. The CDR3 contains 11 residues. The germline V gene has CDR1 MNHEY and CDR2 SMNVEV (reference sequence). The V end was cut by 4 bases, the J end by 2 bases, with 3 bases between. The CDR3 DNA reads TGTGCCAGCAGTTCTGCCTACGAGCAGTACTTC. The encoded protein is CASSSAYEQYF.

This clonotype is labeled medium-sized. The CDR3 protein is CASSDYNEQFF. The CDR3 DNA reads as TGTGCCAGCAGCGACTACAATGAGCAGTTCTTC. The chain links TRBV28 to TRBJ2-1; D is ambiguous. Germline V gives CDR1 MDHEN, CDR2 SYDVKM. The CDR3 is made up of 11 amino acids. V was clipped by 6 bases and J by 3 bases, with 3 bases between them.

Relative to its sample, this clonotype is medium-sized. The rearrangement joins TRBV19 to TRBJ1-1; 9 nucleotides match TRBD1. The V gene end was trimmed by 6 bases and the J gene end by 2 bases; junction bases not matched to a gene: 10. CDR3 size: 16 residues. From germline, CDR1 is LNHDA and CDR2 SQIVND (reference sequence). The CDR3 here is CASRVLPTGGNTEAFF. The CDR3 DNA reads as TGTGCCAGTAGAGTACTACCGACAGGGGGTAACACTGAAGCTTTCTTT. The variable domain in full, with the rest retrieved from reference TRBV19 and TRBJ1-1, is DGGITQSPKYLFRKEGQNVTLSCEQNLNHDAMYWYRQDPGQGLRLIYYSQIVNDFQKGDIAEGYSVSREKKESFPLTVTSAQKNPTAFYLCASRVLPTGGNTEAFFGQGTRLTVV.

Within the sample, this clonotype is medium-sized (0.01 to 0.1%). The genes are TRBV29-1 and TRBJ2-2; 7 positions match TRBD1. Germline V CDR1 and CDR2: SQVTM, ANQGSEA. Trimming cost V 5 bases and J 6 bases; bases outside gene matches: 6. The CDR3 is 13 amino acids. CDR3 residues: CSVTDRVSGELFF. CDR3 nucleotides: TGCAGCGTTACCGACAGGGTGTCCGGGGAGCTGTTTTTT.

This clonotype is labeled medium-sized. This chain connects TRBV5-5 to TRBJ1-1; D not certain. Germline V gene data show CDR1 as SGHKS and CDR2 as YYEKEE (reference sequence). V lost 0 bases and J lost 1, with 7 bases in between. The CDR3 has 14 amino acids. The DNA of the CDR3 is TGTGCCAGCAGCTTGGTGCCAGCGAACACTGAAGCTTTCTTT. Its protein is CASSLVPANTEAFF.

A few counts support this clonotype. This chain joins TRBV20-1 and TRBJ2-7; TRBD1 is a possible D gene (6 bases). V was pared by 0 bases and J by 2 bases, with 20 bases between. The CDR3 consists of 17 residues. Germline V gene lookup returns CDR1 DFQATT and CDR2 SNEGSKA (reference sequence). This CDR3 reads CSAREYRDPRNAYEQYF. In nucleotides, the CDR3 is TGCAGTGCTAGAGAGTACAGGGATCCAAGAAACGCCTACGAGCAGTACTTC.

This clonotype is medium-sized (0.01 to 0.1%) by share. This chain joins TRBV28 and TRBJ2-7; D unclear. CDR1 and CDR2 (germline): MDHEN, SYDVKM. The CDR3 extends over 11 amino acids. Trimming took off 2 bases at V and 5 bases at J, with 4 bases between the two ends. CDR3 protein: CASSLANEQYF. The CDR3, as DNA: TGTGCCAGCAGTTTAGCGAACGAGCAGTACTTC.

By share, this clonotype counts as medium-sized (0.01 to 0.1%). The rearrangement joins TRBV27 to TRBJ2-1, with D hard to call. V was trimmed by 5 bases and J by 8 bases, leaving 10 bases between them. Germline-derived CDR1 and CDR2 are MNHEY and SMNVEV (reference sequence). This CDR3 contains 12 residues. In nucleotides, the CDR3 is TGTGCCAGCAGTCCACCAAGTGATGAGCAGTTCTTC. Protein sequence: CASSPPSDEQFF.

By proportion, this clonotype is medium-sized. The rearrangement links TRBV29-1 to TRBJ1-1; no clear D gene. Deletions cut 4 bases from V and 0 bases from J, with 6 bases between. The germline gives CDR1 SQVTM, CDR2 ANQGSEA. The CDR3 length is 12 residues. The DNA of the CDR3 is TGCAGCGTTGGGCGACTGAACACTGAAGCTTTCTTT. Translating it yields CSVGRLNTEAFF.

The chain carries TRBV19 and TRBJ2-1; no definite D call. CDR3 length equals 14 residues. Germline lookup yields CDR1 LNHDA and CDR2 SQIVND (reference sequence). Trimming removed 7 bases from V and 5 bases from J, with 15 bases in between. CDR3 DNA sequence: TGTGCCAGTACTCTAGTGGACGTAAACAATGAGCAGTTCTTC. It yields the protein CASTLVDVNNEQFF.

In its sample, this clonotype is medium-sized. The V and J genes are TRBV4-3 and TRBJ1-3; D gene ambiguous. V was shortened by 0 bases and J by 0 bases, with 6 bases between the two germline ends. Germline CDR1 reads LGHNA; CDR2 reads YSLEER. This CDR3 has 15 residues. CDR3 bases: TGCGCCAGCAGCCAAGATGGAAGCTCTGGAAACACCATATATTTT. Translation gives CASSQDGSSGNTIYF.

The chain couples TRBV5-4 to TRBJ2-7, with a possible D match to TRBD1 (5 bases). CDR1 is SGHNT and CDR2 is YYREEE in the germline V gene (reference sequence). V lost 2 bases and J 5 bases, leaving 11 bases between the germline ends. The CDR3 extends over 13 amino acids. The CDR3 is CASSFGQGNEQYF. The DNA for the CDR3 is TGTGCCAGCAGCTTCGGGCAGGGCAACGAGCAGTACTTC.

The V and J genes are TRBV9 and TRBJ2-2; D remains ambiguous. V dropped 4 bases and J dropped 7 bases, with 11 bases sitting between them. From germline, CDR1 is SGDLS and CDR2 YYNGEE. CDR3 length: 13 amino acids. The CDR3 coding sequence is TGTGCCAGCAGCAGCCTTAACCTCGGGGAGCTGTTTTTT. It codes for CASSSLNLGELFF.

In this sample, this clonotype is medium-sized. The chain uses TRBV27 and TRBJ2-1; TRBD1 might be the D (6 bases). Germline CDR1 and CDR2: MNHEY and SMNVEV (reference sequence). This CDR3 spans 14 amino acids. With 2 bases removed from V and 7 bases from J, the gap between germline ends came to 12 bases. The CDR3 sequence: CASSLGRRGNEQFF. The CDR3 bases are TGTGCCAGCAGTTTAGGCCGCAGGGGAAATGAGCAGTTCTTC.